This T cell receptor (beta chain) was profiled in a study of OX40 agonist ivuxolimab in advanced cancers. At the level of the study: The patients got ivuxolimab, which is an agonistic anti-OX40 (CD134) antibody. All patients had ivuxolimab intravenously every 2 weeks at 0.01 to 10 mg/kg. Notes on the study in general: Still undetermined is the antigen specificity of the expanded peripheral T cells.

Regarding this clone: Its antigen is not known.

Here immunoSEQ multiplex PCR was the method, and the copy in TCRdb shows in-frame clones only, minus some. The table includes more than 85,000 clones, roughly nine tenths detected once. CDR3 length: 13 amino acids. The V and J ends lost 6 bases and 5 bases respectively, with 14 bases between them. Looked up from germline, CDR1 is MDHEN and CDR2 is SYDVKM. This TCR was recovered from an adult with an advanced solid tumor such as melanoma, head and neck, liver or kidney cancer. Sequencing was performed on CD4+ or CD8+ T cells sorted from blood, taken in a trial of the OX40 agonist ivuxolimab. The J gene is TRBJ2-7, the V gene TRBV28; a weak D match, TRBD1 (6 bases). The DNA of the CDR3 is TGTGCCAGCAGGGGACATACCCCCAACGAGCAGTACTTC. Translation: CASRGHTPNEQYF.